The 5 T cell receptor beta chains given below trace back to one sample, sequenced in a study of T cells expressing NK-cell markers. TCRdb re-called the 5' RACE reads and gives one entry per CDR3 protein, without DNA. The sample has some 450,000 distinct CDR3 sequences. Input material: blood T cells: a sorted CD56 or NKG2C T cell subset, CD4+ or CD8+ T cells, or bulk PBMC T cells (not recorded which). The receptors were sampled from a woman between 18 and 70 years old in good health.

The J gene is TRBJ1-2, the V gene TRBV29-1; TCRdb's assignment of TRBD1 cannot be checked, as there is no DNA. Germline V CDR1 and CDR2: SQVTM, ANQGSEA. The CDR3 is 12 residues long. The CDR3 loop reads CSVEEGHDGYTF.

This chain joins TRBV20-1 and TRBJ1-6; checking the TCRdb D call of TRBD1 is not possible without DNA. This CDR3 comprises 14 residues. Germline CDR1 and CDR2: DFQATT and SNEGSKA (reference sequence). CDR3 amino acids: CSANPGTANSPLHF.

This chain links TRBV20-1 with TRBJ1-2. The CDR3 contains 17 residues. CDR1 DFQATT and CDR2 SNEGSKA come from the germline V gene (reference sequence). The CDR3 sequence is CSARGGKGYLVGSGYTF.

This chain links TRBV20-1 with TRBJ1-6; TCRdb picks TRBD1, but there is no DNA to check that call. Germline V gene data show CDR1 as DFQATT and CDR2 as SNEGSKA (reference sequence). This CDR3 is 14 amino acids long. The CDR3 here is CSAKPRYSNSPLHF.

The chain combines TRBV10-3 with TRBJ2-5; TCRdb calls TRBD1, which cannot be checked without DNA. The germline gives CDR1 ENHRY, CDR2 SYGVKD. CDR3 length: 14 residues. Here the CDR3 reads CAISGRGGQETQYF.